This T cell receptor (beta chain) was sequenced during a study of beta chain features in type 1 diabetes. Points from the study as a whole: There were fewer insertions and more deletions at the VDJ junctions of type 1 diabetes patients. There was a moderate but significant shortening of TCRB CDR3s in all four CD4+ subsets of Type 1 diabetes patients.

The CDR3 totals 17 residues. The V segment lost 5 bases and the J segment 1 base; nucleotides outside the gene matches: 10. From germline, CDR1 is SEHNR and CDR2 FQNEAQ (reference sequence). Reverse transcribing all isolated RNA meant expressed TCRB transcripts were sequenced. The protocol was immunoSEQ multiplex PCR, while the TCRdb copy is restricted to in-frame clones and leaves out a portion. The table shows 600,000 to 700,000 clones, with around 15% occurring only once. Sorting produced populations that all topped 95% purity. About this clone: Its antigen is as yet unknown.

The receptor was isolated from a man between 18 and 35 years old with type 1 diabetes. Sequences were obtained from naive CD4+ T cells from blood. The V gene is TRBV7-9, the J gene TRBJ1-1; TRBD1 agrees at 10 bases. The CDR3 here is CASSPSGQGSKNTEAFF. DNA for the CDR3: TGTGCCAGCAGCCCTTCGGGACAGGGGTCTAAGAACACTGAAGCTTTCTTT.